This T cell receptor beta chain appears in the sequencing data of a study of blood T cell repertoires in COVID-19. The wider study: The United States, Italy and Spain were the sources of the acute and convalescent COVID-19 samples.

V was pared by 5 bases and J by 8 bases, with 16 bases between. Germline CDR1 SGHKS, CDR2 YYEKEE (reference sequence). The CDR3 runs to 14 residues. Measured with immunoSEQ multiplex PCR; TCRdb has only the in-frame clones, and not every one. Of about 500,000 clones detected, about 89% appear once; the ten largest clones hold under 8.5%. The source of this sequence is a woman aged 50 to 60 with COVID-19, enrolled during active disease. The rearrangement links TRBV5-5 to TRBJ1-4; perhaps TRBD1 as D (6 bases). Source material: peripheral blood. Written as DNA, the CDR3 is TGTGCCAGCAGTTTTCAGGGGAAACGGGAAAAACTGTTTTTT. Translation: CASSFQGKREKLFF.